This TCR beta chain was captured in a study of blood T cell repertoires in COVID-19. Study details: COVID-19 samples from acute and convalescent phases originated in the United States, Italy and Spain.

Assay used: immunoSEQ multiplex PCR; TCRdb lists only in-frame clones, some missing. The data contain 270,000 or so clones, approximately 88% of them singletons. Germline assignment: CDR1 LNHDA and CDR2 SQIVND (reference sequence). This CDR3 is 14 amino acids long. Trimming pared 1 base from V and 6 bases from J, leaving 12 bases between. This clonotype was obtained from a woman aged 40 to 50 with acute COVID-19. Specimen: PBMCs or T cells enriched from blood (not recorded which). The chain carries TRBV19 and TRBJ1-1; D call uncertain. CDR3 bases: TGTGCCAGTAGTATAGGGCTCTATAGCCCTGAAGCTTTCTTT. Amino acids: CASSIGLYSPEAFF.